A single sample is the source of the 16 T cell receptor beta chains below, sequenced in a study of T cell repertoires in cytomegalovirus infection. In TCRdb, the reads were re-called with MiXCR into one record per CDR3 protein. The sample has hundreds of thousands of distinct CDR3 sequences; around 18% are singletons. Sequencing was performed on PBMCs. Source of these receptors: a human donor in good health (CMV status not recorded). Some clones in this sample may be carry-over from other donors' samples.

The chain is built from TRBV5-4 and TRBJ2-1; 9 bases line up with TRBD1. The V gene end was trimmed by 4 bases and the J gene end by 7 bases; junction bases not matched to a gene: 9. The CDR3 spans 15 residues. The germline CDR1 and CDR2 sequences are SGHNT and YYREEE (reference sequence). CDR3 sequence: CASSGKTGGGNEQFF. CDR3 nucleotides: TGTGCCAGCAGCGGAAAGACAGGGGGTGGAAATGAGCAGTTCTTC.

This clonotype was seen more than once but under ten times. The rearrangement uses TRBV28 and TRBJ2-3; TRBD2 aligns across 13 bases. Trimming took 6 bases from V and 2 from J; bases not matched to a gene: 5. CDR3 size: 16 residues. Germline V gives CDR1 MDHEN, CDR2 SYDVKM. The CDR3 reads CASRPGTSGVTDTQYF. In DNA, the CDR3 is TGTGCCAGCAGGCCCGGGACTAGCGGGGTCACAGATACGCAGTATTTT. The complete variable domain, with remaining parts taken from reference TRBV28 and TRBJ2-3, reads DVKVTQSSRYLVKRTGEKVFLECVQDMDHENMFWYRQDPGLGLRLIYFSYDVKMKEKGDIPEGYSVSREKKERFSLILESASTNQTSMYLCASRPGTSGVTDTQYFGPGTRLTVL.

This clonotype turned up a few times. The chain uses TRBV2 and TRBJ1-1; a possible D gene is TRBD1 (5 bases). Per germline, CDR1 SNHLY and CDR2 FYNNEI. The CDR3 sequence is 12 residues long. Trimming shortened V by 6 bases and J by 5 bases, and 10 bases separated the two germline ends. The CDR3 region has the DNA TGTGCCAGCAGCGGCGACAGTACTGAAGCTTTCTTT. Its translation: CASSGDSTEAFF. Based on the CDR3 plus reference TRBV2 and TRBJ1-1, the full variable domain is EPEVTQTPSHQVTQMGQEVILRCVPISNHLYFYWYRQILGQKVEFLVSFYNNEISEKSEIFDDQFSVERPDGSNFTLKIRSTKLEDSAMYFCASSGDSTEAFFGQGTRLTVV.

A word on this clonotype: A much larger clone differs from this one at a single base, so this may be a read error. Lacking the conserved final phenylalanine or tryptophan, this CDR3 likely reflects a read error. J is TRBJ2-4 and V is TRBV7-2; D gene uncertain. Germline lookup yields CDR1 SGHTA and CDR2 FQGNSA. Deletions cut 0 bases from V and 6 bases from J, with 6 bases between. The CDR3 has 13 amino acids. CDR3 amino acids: CASSLAKGNIQYY. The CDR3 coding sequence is TGTGCCAGCAGCTTAGCGAAGGGAAACATTCAGTACTAC.

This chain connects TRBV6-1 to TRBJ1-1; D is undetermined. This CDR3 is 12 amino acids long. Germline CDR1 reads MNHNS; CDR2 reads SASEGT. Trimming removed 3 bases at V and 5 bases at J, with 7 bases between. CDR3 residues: CASSDWGTEAFF. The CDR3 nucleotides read TGTGCCAGCAGTGATTGGGGTACTGAAGCTTTCTTT.

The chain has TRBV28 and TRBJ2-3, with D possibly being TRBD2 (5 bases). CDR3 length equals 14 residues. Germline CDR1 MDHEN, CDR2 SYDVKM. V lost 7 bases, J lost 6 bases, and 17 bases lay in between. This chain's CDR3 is CASNRTPLGDTQYF. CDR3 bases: TGTGCCAGCAATAGGACTCCTCTGGGCGATACGCAGTATTTT.

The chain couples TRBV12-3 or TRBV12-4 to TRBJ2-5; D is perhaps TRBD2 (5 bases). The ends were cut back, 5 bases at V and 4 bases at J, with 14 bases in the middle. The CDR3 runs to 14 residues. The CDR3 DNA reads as TGTGCCAGCAGTCAATGGAGCGGCGGAGAGACCCAGTACTTC. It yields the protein CASSQWSGGETQYF.

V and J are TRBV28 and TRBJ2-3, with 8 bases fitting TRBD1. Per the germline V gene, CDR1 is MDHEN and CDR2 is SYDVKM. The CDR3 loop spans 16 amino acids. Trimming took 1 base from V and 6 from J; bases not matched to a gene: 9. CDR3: CASSLSTTGGMDTQYF. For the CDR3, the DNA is TGTGCCAGCAGTTTATCAACAACAGGGGGAATGGATACGCAGTATTTT.

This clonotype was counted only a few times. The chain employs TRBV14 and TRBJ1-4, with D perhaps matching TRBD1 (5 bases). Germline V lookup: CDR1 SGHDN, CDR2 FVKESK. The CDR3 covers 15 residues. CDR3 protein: CAWAGDSLDNEKLFF. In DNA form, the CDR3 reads TGTGCATGGGCCGGCGACAGTCTGGATAATGAAAAACTGTTTTTT.

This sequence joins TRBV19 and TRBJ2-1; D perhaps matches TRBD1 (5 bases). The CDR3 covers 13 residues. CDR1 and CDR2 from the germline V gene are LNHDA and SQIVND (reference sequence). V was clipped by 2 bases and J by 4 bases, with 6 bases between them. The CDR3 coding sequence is TGTGCCAGTAGTATACAGGGATACAATGAGCAGTTCTTC. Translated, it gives CASSIQGYNEQFF. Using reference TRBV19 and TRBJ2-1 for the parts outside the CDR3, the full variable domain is DGGITQSPKYLFRKEGQNVTLSCEQNLNHDAMYWYRQDPGQGLRLIYYSQIVNDFQKGDIAEGYSVSREKKESFPLTVTSAQKNPTAFYLCASSIQGYNEQFFGPGTRLTVL.

CDR3 amino acids: CASAPRTGWNTIYF. The CDR3 region has the DNA TGTGCCAGCGCCCCCCGGACAGGGTGGAACACCATATATTTT. The chain is built from TRBV2 and TRBJ1-3, with 8 bases aligning to TRBD1. With V trimmed by 8 bases and J by 7 bases, 10 bases remained unmatched. The CDR3 runs to 14 residues. Per the germline V gene, CDR1 is SNHLY and CDR2 is FYNNEI. The variable domain in full, completed from reference TRBV2 and TRBJ1-3, reads EPEVTQTPSHQVTQMGQEVILRCVPISNHLYFYWYRQILGQKVEFLVSFYNNEISEKSEIFDDQFSVERPDGSNFTLKIRSTKLEDSAMYFCASAPRTGWNTIYFGEGSWLTVV.

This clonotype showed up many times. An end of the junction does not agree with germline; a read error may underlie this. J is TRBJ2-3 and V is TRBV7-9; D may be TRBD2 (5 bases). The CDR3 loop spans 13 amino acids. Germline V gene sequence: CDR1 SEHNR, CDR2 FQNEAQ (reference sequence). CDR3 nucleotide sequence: TGTGCCAGCAGTTTAGCGCCGGGGGATACGCAGTATTTT. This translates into CASSLAPGDTQYF.

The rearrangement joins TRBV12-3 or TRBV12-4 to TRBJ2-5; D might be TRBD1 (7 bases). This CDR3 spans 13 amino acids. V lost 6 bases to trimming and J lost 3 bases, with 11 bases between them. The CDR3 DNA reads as TGTGCCAGCAGAGTCAGGGGGGAAGAGACCCAGTACTTC. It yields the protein CASRVRGEETQYF.

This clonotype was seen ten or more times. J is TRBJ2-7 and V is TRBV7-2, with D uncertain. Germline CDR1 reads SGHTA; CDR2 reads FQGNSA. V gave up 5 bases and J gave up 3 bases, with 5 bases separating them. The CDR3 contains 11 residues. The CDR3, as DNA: TGTGCCAGCAGCGGGAACTACGAGCAGTACTTC. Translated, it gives CASSGNYEQYF. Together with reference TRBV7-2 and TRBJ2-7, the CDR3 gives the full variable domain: GAGVSQSPSNKVTEKGKDVELRCDPISGHTALYWYRQSLGQGLEFLIYFQGNSAPDKSGLPSDRFSAERTGGSVSTLTIQRTQQEDSAVYLCASSGNYEQYFGPGTRLTVT.

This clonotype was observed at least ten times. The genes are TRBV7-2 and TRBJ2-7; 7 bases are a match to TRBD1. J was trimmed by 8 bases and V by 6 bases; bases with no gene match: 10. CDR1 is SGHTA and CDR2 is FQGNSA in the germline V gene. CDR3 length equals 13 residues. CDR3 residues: CASSSIKQGKQYF. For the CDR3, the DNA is TGTGCCAGCAGTTCTATCAAACAGGGGAAGCAGTACTTC.

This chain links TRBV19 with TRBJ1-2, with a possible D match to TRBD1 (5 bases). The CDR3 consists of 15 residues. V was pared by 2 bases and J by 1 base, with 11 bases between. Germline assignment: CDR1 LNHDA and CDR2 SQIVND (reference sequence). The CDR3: CASSIRDSLNYGYTF. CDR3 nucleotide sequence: TGTGCCAGTAGTATACGTGACAGCCTTAACTATGGCTACACCTTC.